Each of the 29 T cell receptor beta chains below was sequenced from the same sample in a study of T cell responses to AZD1222 COVID-19 vaccine. The table came from immunoSEQ multiplex PCR; TCRdb's copy has only in-frame clones and leaves some out. The table lists around 100,000 clones, roughly nine tenths of them singletons. The material was peripheral blood, obtained on day 0 of AZD1222 vaccination. These receptors all come from an adult in good health.

This chain joins TRBV29-1 and TRBJ2-7; TRBD1 aligns across 8 bases. Germline CDR1 SQVTM, CDR2 ANQGSEA. CDR3 size: 13 residues. The V and J ends lost 6 bases and 3 bases, in that order; junction bases with no gene match: 7. The CDR3 DNA reads TGCAGCGTAGATCGGACAGGGAGCTACGAGCAGTACTTC. It yields the protein CSVDRTGSYEQYF.

J is TRBJ1-6 and V is TRBV6-6; 10 bases are shared with TRBD1. V shed 2 bases and J 10 bases; nucleotides not matched to a gene: 5. CDR3 length equals 15 residues. Looked up from germline, CDR1 is MNHNY and CDR2 is SVGAGI (reference sequence). CDR3 in DNA: TGTGCCAGCAGTTACGACAGGGGGCGTAAGTCACCCCTCCACTTT. Its protein is CASSYDRGRKSPLHF.

This clone was picked up a small number of times. The rearrangement joins TRBV7-2 to TRBJ2-1; no reliable D call. This CDR3 contains 11 residues. Germline CDR1 SGHTA, CDR2 FQGNSA. Trimming left V 5 bases short and J 10 bases short, with 9 bases between. The CDR3 bases are TGTGCCAGCAGCCCACTAAGCGAGCAGTTCTTC. This codes for CASSPLSEQFF.

The rearrangement joins TRBV4-2 to TRBJ2-4; 14 positions match TRBD2. Germline CDR1 reads LGHNA; CDR2 reads YNFKEQ. The CDR3 is 23 amino acids. Trimming cost V 4 bases and J 2 bases; bases outside gene matches: 22. The CDR3 nucleotides read TGTGCCAGCAGCCCGGGGGTTCTGTCTGGACTAGCGGGAGGCAAGGAGACCAAAAACATTCAGTACTTC. Translated, it gives CASSPGVLSGLAGGKETKNIQYF.

V and J are TRBV7-2 and TRBJ1-5; TRBD1 matches 8 bases. V shed 5 bases, J shed 5 bases, and the junction held 2 bases outside the gene matches. Germline V gene data show CDR1 as SGHTA and CDR2 as FQGNSA. The CDR3 runs 13 residues. CDR3 protein: CASSIQGDQPQHF. The CDR3 nucleotides read TGTGCCAGCAGCATACAGGGGGATCAGCCCCAGCATTTT.

This clone was recorded once. The chain carries TRBV6-5 and TRBJ1-2; tentatively, D is TRBD1 (6 bases). Trimming stripped 6 bases from V and 2 bases from J, with 10 bases between. CDR3 length: 13 residues. Germline-derived CDR1 and CDR2 are MNHEY and SVGAGI. In DNA, the CDR3 is TGTGCCAGCAGGATCGACAGGAACTATGGCTACACCTTC. Its translation: CASRIDRNYGYTF.

This chain connects TRBV6-5 to TRBJ2-1; 9 bases agree with TRBD1. This CDR3 spans 15 amino acids. Germline lookup yields CDR1 MNHEY and CDR2 SVGAGI. With 0 bases clipped from V and 9 bases from J, the junction kept 6 bases outside the gene matches. The CDR3 reads CASSYSGQGVSEQFF. The CDR3, as DNA: TGTGCCAGCAGTTACTCGGGACAGGGTGTTAGTGAGCAGTTCTTC.

The genes are TRBV27 and TRBJ1-4; D might be TRBD1 (6 bases). This CDR3 region has 13 residues. V was cut by 4 bases and J by 7 bases, with 10 bases left in between. The germline V gene has CDR1 MNHEY and CDR2 SMNVEV (reference sequence). CDR3 in DNA: TGTGCCAGCAGTTATGGGGGCGGTGAAAAACTGTTTTTT. It is translated as CASSYGGGEKLFF.

The rearrangement joins TRBV7-9 to TRBJ2-1, with D perhaps matching TRBD2 (6 bases). This CDR3 region has 13 residues. V gave up 5 bases and J gave up 9 bases, with 14 bases separating them. Looked up from germline, CDR1 is SEHNR and CDR2 is FQNEAQ (reference sequence). The CDR3 region is CASSQAGGPEQFF. CDR3 DNA sequence: TGTGCCAGCAGCCAGGCCGGAGGGCCTGAGCAGTTCTTC.

Written as DNA, the CDR3 is TGTGCCAGCAGCAAGACCGGGACAGGTAATTACGAGCAGTACTTC. Its translation: CASSKTGTGNYEQYF. The rearrangement joins TRBV28 to TRBJ2-7, with TRBD1 matching over 8 bases. With 6 bases clipped from V and 4 bases from J, the junction kept 11 bases outside the gene matches. Germline V gene sequence: CDR1 MDHEN, CDR2 SYDVKM. The CDR3 sequence is 15 residues long.

Comment on this clone: The same CDR3 also results from other DNA sequences found in this sample. The gene calls are TRBV27 and TRBJ1-6; 8 positions match TRBD1. Germline V gives CDR1 MNHEY, CDR2 SMNVEV (reference sequence). Losses at the gene ends were 3 bases for V and 7 bases for J; bases not matched to a gene: 2. The length of the CDR3 is 14 residues. This CDR3 is CASSFDRGNSPLHF. The CDR3 DNA sequence: TGTGCCAGCAGTTTCGACAGGGGAAATTCACCCCTCCACTTT.

This clone occurred a few times. This rearrangement joins TRBV6-5 to TRBJ2-7; 14 bases match TRBD2. The germline CDR1 and CDR2 sequences are MNHEY and SVGAGI. The length of the CDR3 is 15 residues. The junction had 6 bases not matched to a gene; V was cut back by 7 bases and J by 4 bases. CDR3 amino acids: CASKMGLAGVYEQYF. In DNA form, the CDR3 reads TGTGCCAGCAAAATGGGACTAGCGGGAGTATACGAGCAGTACTTC.

The J gene is TRBJ1-5, the V gene TRBV30; 8 bases are shared with TRBD1. This CDR3 is built from 15 residues. Per the germline V gene, CDR1 is GTSNPN and CDR2 is SVGIG (reference sequence). V lost 3 bases, J lost 3 bases, and 7 bases stayed unmatched. The CDR3 region is CAWSRGQGPNQPQHF. For the CDR3, the DNA is TGTGCCTGGAGCCGAGGACAGGGCCCCAATCAGCCCCAGCATTTT.

The rearrangement links TRBV12-3 or TRBV12-4 to TRBJ1-2, with D perhaps matching TRBD1 (5 bases). This CDR3 spans 13 amino acids. Trimming stripped 6 bases from V and 3 bases from J, with 11 bases between. CDR3 amino acids: CASSPDTDYGYTF. The CDR3 DNA follows: TGTGCCAGCAGCCCGGACACTGACTATGGCTACACCTTC.

The V gene is TRBV6-2 or TRBV6-3, the J gene TRBJ1-2; TRBD1 is a possible D gene (5 bases). With 2 bases removed from V and 0 bases from J, the gap between germline ends came to 7 bases. Germline V gene data show CDR1 as MNHEY and CDR2 as SVGEGT. CDR3 length: 14 amino acids. Written as DNA, the CDR3 is TGTGCCAGCAGTTACGGGGGATCTAACTATGGCTACACCTTC. Translation gives CASSYGGSNYGYTF.

The chain recombines TRBV20-1 with TRBJ2-7; D possibly corresponds to TRBD2 (6 bases). The CDR3 spans 14 residues. V lost 3 bases and J 3 bases, leaving 15 bases between the germline ends. Germline assignment: CDR1 DFQATT and CDR2 SNEGSKA (reference sequence). The CDR3 sequence is CSASRDSSHYEQYF. DNA for the CDR3: TGCAGTGCTAGTCGGGACTCTAGCCACTACGAGCAGTACTTC.

The chain links TRBV4-2 to TRBJ2-7; 14 bases are shared with TRBD2. The CDR3 length is 18 residues. CDR1 is LGHNA and CDR2 is YNFKEQ in the germline V gene. The J segment lost 1 base and the V segment lost 1 base, leaving 6 bases of the junction unmatched. Here the CDR3 DNA reads TGTGCCAGCAGCCAAGGAGGACTAGCGGGAGGAATTTCCTACGAGCAGTACTTC. This codes for CASSQGGLAGGISYEQYF.

The V and J genes are TRBV28 and TRBJ1-5; possibly TRBD1 for D (6 bases). V lost 6 bases and J 2 bases, leaving 14 bases between the germline ends. This CDR3 contains 15 residues. CDR1 and CDR2 (germline): MDHEN, SYDVKM. CDR3 residues: CASRGTGIRNQPQHF. The CDR3 DNA reads TGTGCCAGCAGGGGTACAGGGATCCGCAATCAGCCCCAGCATTTT.

V and J are TRBV6-2 or TRBV6-3 and TRBJ1-1; D perhaps matches TRBD1 (6 bases). This CDR3 has 13 residues. CDR1 is MNHEY and CDR2 is SVGEGT in the germline V gene. Trimming left V 0 bases short and J 8 bases short, with 10 bases between. The CDR3 reads CASSYSWTAEAFF. CDR3 DNA: TGTGCCAGCAGTTACTCTTGGACAGCCGAAGCTTTCTTT.

CDR3 in amino acids: CASSLGQDPNTDTQYF. The DNA of the CDR3 is TGTGCCAGCAGCTTGGGCCAGGACCCAAACACAGATACGCAGTATTTT. The V call is TRBV5-5, the J call TRBJ2-3; D not resolved. The CDR3 is made up of 16 amino acids. CDR1 SGHKS and CDR2 YYEKEE come from the germline V gene (reference sequence). V shed 0 bases and J shed 2 bases, with 13 bases lying between them.

The CDR3 sequence is CAIRAGTGKDEQYF. Written as DNA, the CDR3 is TGTGCCATCAGAGCCGGGACAGGGAAGGACGAGCAGTACTTC. The chain uses TRBV10-3 and TRBJ2-7; TRBD1 aligns across 9 bases. With 6 bases clipped from V and 5 bases from J, the junction kept 8 bases outside the gene matches. The CDR3 is 14 amino acids. Germline CDR1 is ENHRY and CDR2 is SYGVKD.

The V gene is TRBV16, the J gene TRBJ2-4, with a possible D match to TRBD1 (5 bases). V lost 4 bases and J lost 5, with 12 bases in between. This CDR3 region has 14 residues. From germline, CDR1 is KGHSY and CDR2 FQNENV. CDR3 region: CASSPSGAQNIQYF. DNA for the CDR3: TGTGCCAGCAGCCCGTCTGGGGCCCAAAACATTCAGTACTTC.

The chain joins TRBV5-3 to TRBJ2-3; 8 nucleotides line up with TRBD2. TRBV5-3 is identified as an open reading frame with a role that is uncertain. The ends lost 0 bases at V and 4 bases at J; junction bases unmatched: 10. CDR3 size: 17 residues. CDR3 residues: CARSLALAGNDPDTQYF. DNA of the CDR3: TGTGCCAGAAGCTTGGCGTTAGCGGGGAATGACCCAGATACGCAGTATTTT.

This chain links TRBV3-1 (or the pseudogene TRBV3-2) with TRBJ2-7; tentative D call: TRBD1 (5 bases). Looked up from germline, CDR1 is LGHDT and CDR2 is YNNKEL (reference sequence). This CDR3 is 14 amino acids long. Trimming removed 6 bases at V and 0 bases at J, with 12 bases between. As DNA, the CDR3 is TGTGCCAGCAGACCTAGGGGCTCCTCCTACGAGCAGTACTTC. Its translation: CASRPRGSSYEQYF.

The V and J genes are TRBV18 and TRBJ2-5; D gene ambiguous. This CDR3 is built from 14 residues. The ends were cut back, 3 bases at V and 0 bases at J, with 8 bases in the middle. Germline V gene lookup returns CDR1 KGHSH and CDR2 LQKENI. CDR3 DNA sequence: TGTGCCAGCTCACCTCCCTCGTACCAAGAGACCCAGTACTTC. Residues: CASSPPSYQETQYF.

This sequence joins TRBV27 and TRBJ1-5, with a tentative D call TRBD1 (5 bases). The V gene lost 5 bases and the J gene lost 6 bases, with 20 bases spanning the gap. CDR3 length equals 16 residues. The germline gives CDR1 MNHEY, CDR2 SMNVEV (reference sequence). For the CDR3, the DNA is TGTGCCAGCAGTCAGCAAGGGACTCGTAGGGGTCAGCCCCAGCATTTT. Amino acid sequence: CASSQQGTRRGQPQHF.

This clone has just a few counts. This chain links TRBV5-6 with TRBJ1-3; no definite D call. This CDR3 is 15 amino acids long. Between the trimmed V and J ends, which lost 4 bases and 1 base, there was a span of 12 bases. Germline V gene sequence: CDR1 SGHDT, CDR2 YYEEEE. CDR3 residues: CASSRFGESGNTIYF. CDR3 coding DNA: TGTGCCAGCAGCAGGTTCGGGGAATCTGGAAACACCATATATTTT.

This clone was recorded once. The rearrangement joins TRBV3-1 (or the pseudogene TRBV3-2) to TRBJ2-1, with D unclear. CDR1 LGHDT and CDR2 YNNKEL come from the germline V gene (reference sequence). V was trimmed by 0 bases and J by 4 bases, leaving 10 bases between them. This CDR3 spans 15 amino acids. The CDR3 sequence is CASSQDADPYNEQFF. CDR3 nucleotides: TGTGCCAGCAGCCAAGATGCGGACCCTTACAATGAGCAGTTCTTC.

This chain uses TRBV7-2 with TRBJ1-6; D gene uncertain. Trimming took off 8 bases at V and 2 bases at J, with 13 bases between the two ends. The CDR3 contains 15 residues. Per germline, CDR1 SGHTA and CDR2 FQGNSA. DNA for the CDR3: TGTGCCAGCGGCGGGTTGGCCCCCTATAATTCACCCCTCCACTTT. It yields the protein CASGGLAPYNSPLHF.